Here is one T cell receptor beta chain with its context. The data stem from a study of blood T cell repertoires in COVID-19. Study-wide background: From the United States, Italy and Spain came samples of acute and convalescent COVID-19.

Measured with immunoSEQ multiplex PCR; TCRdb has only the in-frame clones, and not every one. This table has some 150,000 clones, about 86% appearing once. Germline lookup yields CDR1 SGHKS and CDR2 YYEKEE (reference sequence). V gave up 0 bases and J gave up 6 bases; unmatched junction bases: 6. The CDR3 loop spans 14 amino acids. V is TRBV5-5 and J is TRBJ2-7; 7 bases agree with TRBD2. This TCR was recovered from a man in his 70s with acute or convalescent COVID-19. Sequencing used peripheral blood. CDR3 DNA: TGTGCCAGCAGCTTGGCCGGGGGGTCCGGCGAGCAGTACTTC. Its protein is CASSLAGGSGEQYF.